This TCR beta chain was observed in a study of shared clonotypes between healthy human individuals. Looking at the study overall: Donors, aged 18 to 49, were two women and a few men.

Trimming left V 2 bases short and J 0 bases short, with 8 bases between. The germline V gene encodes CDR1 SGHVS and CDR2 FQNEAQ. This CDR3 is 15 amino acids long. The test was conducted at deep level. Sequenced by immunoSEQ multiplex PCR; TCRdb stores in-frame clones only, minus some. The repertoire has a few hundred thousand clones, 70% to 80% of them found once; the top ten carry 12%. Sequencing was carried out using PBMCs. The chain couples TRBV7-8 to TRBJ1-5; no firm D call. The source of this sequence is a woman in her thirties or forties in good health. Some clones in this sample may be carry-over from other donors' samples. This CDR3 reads CASSLQSYSNQPQHF. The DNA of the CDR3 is TGTGCCAGCAGCTTACAGAGCTATAGCAATCAGCCCCAGCATTTT. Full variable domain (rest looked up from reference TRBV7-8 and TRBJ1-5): GAGVSQSPRYKVAKRGQDVALRCDPISGHVSLFWYQQALGQGPEFLTYFQNEAQLDKSGLPSDRFFAERPEGSVSTLKIQRTQQEDSAVYLCASSLQSYSNQPQHFGDGTRLSIL.